A selection of T cell receptor beta chains follows, all from one sample in a study of vaccination and CD4 T cells after COVID-19. TCRdb processed the PCR reads anew with MiXCR; each CDR3 protein has one entry. The table shows 20,000 to 25,000 distinct CDR3 sequences, with roughly 33% occurring only once. These receptors are not linked to any known antigen. The sequenced sample consisted of cultured CD4+ T cells from blood. These TCRs come from a human donor with COVID-19. Each CDR3 is given with its conserved first and last residue. The D gene is left open where the match is weak. Clone size, where shown, is once, few, many, or a class for clones that have expanded.

J gene	V gene	clone size	D gene	CDR3 protein	CDR3 DNA
TRBJ1-4	TRBV19	NA	NA	CASRRTDTNEKLFF	TGTGCCAGTAGACGGACAGATACTAATGAAAAACTGTTTTTT
TRBJ2-2	TRBV12-3/TRBV12-4	NA	NA	CASSSRLSGGELFF	TGTGCCAGCAGTTCCAGACTATCGGGCGGGGAGCTGTTTTTT
TRBJ2-3	TRBV10-3	few	NA	CAGRTGDEAHTQYF	TGTGCCGGTCGGACTGGAGATGAGGCGCATACGCAGTATTTT
TRBJ2-7	TRBV7-6	few	NA	CASSSAPGYEQYF	TGTGCTAGCAGCTCCGCGCCCGGTTACGAGCAGTACTTC
TRBJ1-1	TRBV12-3/TRBV12-4	few	NA	CASSDGAGNTEAFF	TGTGCCAGCAGTGACGGGGCAGGGAACACTGAAGCTTTCTTT
TRBJ2-3	TRBV7-9	NA	NA	CASSRTDTQYF	TGTGCCAGCAGCCGCACAGATACGCAGTATTTT
TRBJ1-1	TRBV12-3/TRBV12-4	few	NA	CASIKGRVATEAFF	TGTGCCAGCATCAAAGGGAGGGTTGCCACTGAAGCTTTCTTT
TRBJ2-3	TRBV20-1	NA	TRBD2	CSAMSGGQTTDTQYF	TGCAGTGCGATGAGCGGGGGTCAAACAACAGATACGCAGTATTTT
TRBJ1-2	TRBV6-1	NA	NA	CASSPWGGNGYTF	TGTGCCAGCAGCCCTTGGGGGGGCAATGGCTACACCTTC
TRBJ2-7	TRBV20-1	NA	TRBD2	CSAIAGASSYEQYF	TGCAGCGCTATAGCGGGGGCCTCCTCCTACGAGCAGTACTTC
TRBJ2-7	TRBV6-5	few	NA	CASSFGLGEQYF	TGTGCCAGCAGTTTCGGTCTCGGGGAGCAGTACTTC
TRBJ2-5	TRBV11-1	NA	NA	CASSRSGGASGETQYF	TGTGCCAGCAGTAGGAGCGGAGGCGCTAGTGGGGAGACCCAGTACTTC
TRBJ2-4	TRBV4-2	NA	NA	CASSPQARGLAKNIQYF	TGTGCCAGCAGCCCTCAGGCGCGGGGATTAGCCAAAAACATTCAGTACTTC
TRBJ1-5	TRBV7-2	few	NA	CASSLEGAGNQPQHF	TGTGCCAGCAGCTTAGAAGGGGCTGGCAATCAGCCCCAGCATTTT
TRBJ2-1	TRBV5-4	NA	NA	CASSSRGGAHEQFF	TGTGCCAGCAGCTCCCGTGGGGGGGCACATGAGCAGTTCTTC
TRBJ1-4	TRBV20-1	NA	TRBD1	CSAHTGGESEKLFF	TGCAGTGCTCATACAGGGGGCGAAAGTGAAAAACTGTTTTTT
TRBJ1-3	TRBV27	NA	TRBD1	CASRSYRGENTIYF	TGTGCCAGCAGGTCCTACAGGGGAGAAAACACCATATATTTT
TRBJ2-5	TRBV11-2	NA	NA	CASSPRTGGEEAQYF	TGTGCCAGCAGCCCCCGGACAGGCGGGGAGGAGGCCCAGTACTTC
TRBJ2-1	TRBV7-9	few	TRBD1	CATPWGTGGYNEQFF	TGTGCCACCCCGTGGGGGACAGGGGGTTACAATGAGCAGTTCTTC
TRBJ1-2	TRBV5-6	NA	TRBD1	CASSSMTAEWNRGVGYTF	TGTGCCAGCAGCTCTATGACCGCCGAATGGAACAGGGGTGTAGGCTACACCTTC
TRBJ1-2	TRBV7-3	NA	TRBD1	CASSTIPGQGIDGYTF	TGTGCCAGCAGCACCATACCGGGACAGGGTATCGATGGCTACACCTTC
TRBJ2-6	TRBV5-8	NA	NA	CASSLVGKGSGANVLTF	TGTGCCAGCAGCTTGGTCGGAAAGGGCTCTGGGGCCAACGTCCTGACTTTC
TRBJ2-5	TRBV5-3	NA	NA	CARSLATWEVEETQYF	TGTGCCAGAAGCTTGGCCACTTGGGAGGTGGAAGAGACCCAGTACTTC
TRBJ2-3	TRBV10-1	few	NA	CASSESRVGTDTQYF	TGCGCCAGCAGTGAGTCGAGGGTGGGCACAGATACGCAGTATTTT
TRBJ2-7	TRBV19	NA	NA	CASSSLPSYEQYF	TGTGCCAGTAGTAGCCTGCCGAGCTACGAGCAGTACTTC
TRBJ2-1	TRBV21-1	NA	NA	CASSICGGLSYNEQFF	TGTGCCAGCAGCATTTGCGGGGGGCTCTCTTACAATGAGCAGTTCTTC
TRBJ1-2	TRBV6-5	NA	NA	CASSYGGGKDRTYGYTF	TGTGCCAGCAGTTACGGGGGGGGAAAGGACAGAACCTATGGCTACACCTTC
TRBJ1-4	TRBV5-1	NA	NA	CASSTGGPNEKLFF	TGCGCCAGCAGTACCGGGGGGCCTAATGAAAAACTGTTTTTT
TRBJ2-5	TRBV7-9	NA	NA	CASSLEYQETQYF	TGTGCCAGCAGCTTAGAGTACCAAGAGACCCAGTACTTC
TRBJ1-5	TRBV6-1	NA	NA	CASRRTGEAQHF	TGTGCCAGCAGGAGAACAGGTGAAGCCCAGCATTTT
TRBJ2-5	TRBV10-1	NA	NA	CATPTPGTAQETQYF	TGCGCCACTCCCACCCCAGGAACAGCACAAGAGACCCAGTACTTC
TRBJ1-6	TRBV6-1	NA	NA	CASSPDRSGGNSPLHF	TGTGCCAGCAGTCCTGACCGCTCCGGAGGAAATTCACCCCTCCACTTT
TRBJ2-1	TRBV20-1	few	NA	CSARPRRNEQFF	TGCAGTGCTCGCCCCAGGAGGAATGAGCAGTTCTTC
TRBJ1-2	TRBV5-6	NA	NA	CASSLATGGAYGYTF	TGTGCCAGCAGCTTGGCGACCGGGGGGGCCTATGGCTACACCTTC
TRBJ2-7	TRBV18	NA	TRBD2	CASSPPSGSTYEQYF	TGTGCCAGCTCACCACCGAGCGGGAGTACCTACGAGCAGTACTTC
TRBJ2-1	TRBV6-2/TRBV6-3	NA	TRBD1	CASSRRQGTFNEQFF	TGTGCCAGCAGCCGTCGACAGGGTACTTTCAATGAGCAGTTCTTC
TRBJ1-6	TRBV6-1	NA	TRBD1	CATWDRGNSPLHF	TGTGCCACCTGGGACAGGGGTAATTCACCCCTCCACTTT
TRBJ2-3	TRBV20-1	few	NA	CSARVPGATDTQYF	TGCAGTGCTAGAGTTCCGGGGGCGACAGATACGCAGTATTTT
TRBJ2-5	TRBV20-1	NA	TRBD2	CSARSASGKGYQETQYF	TGCAGTGCTAGGTCGGCTAGCGGGAAGGGCTACCAAGAGACCCAGTACTTC
TRBJ2-3	TRBV15	few	NA	CATSLGGQSTDTQYF	TGTGCCACCAGCCTCGGCGGACAGAGCACAGATACGCAGTATTTT
TRBJ1-3	TRBV5-1	NA	NA	CASSYDFSGNTIYF	TGCGCCAGCAGCTACGATTTCTCTGGAAACACCATATATTTT
TRBJ2-7	TRBV25-1	NA	NA	CASSVWRGQSYEQYF	TGTGCCAGCAGTGTTTGGAGGGGACAGTCCTACGAGCAGTACTTC
TRBJ1-1	TRBV12-3/TRBV12-4	NA	NA	CATLGPVGSTEAFF	TGTGCCACCCTTGGACCCGTGGGGAGCACTGAAGCTTTCTTT
TRBJ1-5	TRBV20-1	few	NA	CSAPTDGGNQPQHF	TGCAGTGCTCCGACCGACGGAGGCAATCAGCCCCAGCATTTT
TRBJ2-7	TRBV5-1	NA	NA	CASSPRSSYEQYF	TGCGCCAGCAGCCCCCGCTCCTCCTACGAGCAGTACTTC
TRBJ2-2	TRBV10-3	NA	TRBD1	CAISESGRGQGAPGELFF	TGTGCCATCAGTGAGTCCGGGAGGGGACAGGGGGCACCCGGGGAGCTGTTTTTT
TRBJ1-3	TRBV4-2	few	TRBD1	CASSQTDRGDSGNTIYF	TGTGCCAGCAGCCAAACCGACAGGGGAGACTCTGGAAACACCATATATTTT
TRBJ2-3	TRBV14	NA	TRBD1	CASSLGQGSSKGTDTQYF	TGTGCCAGCAGCCTGGGACAGGGGAGCAGTAAGGGCACAGATACGCAGTATTTT
TRBJ1-4	TRBV7-2	NA	NA	CASSSGSPRSNEKLFF	TGTGCCAGCAGCTCTGGGTCCCCCCGCAGTAATGAAAAACTGTTTTTT
TRBJ2-7	TRBV19	NA	TRBD2	CASWLLAGLYEQYF	TGTGCCAGTTGGCTTCTAGCGGGGTTGTACGAGCAGTACTTC
TRBJ2-2	TRBV6-4	few	TRBD1	CASRNRGNAGELFF	TGTGCCAGCAGAAACAGGGGGAACGCCGGGGAGCTGTTTTTT
TRBJ2-3	TRBV5-1	NA	TRBD2	CASSLRTSGGDTQYF	TGCGCCAGCAGCTTAAGGACTAGCGGGGGAGATACGCAGTATTTT
TRBJ2-7	TRBV20-1	few	TRBD2	CSASGQPGGSSYEQYF	TGCAGTGCTAGCGGGCAGCCGGGGGGGAGCTCCTACGAGCAGTACTTC
TRBJ2-1	TRBV7-3	NA	TRBD2	CASSFTSGDNEQFF	TGTGCCAGCAGCTTTACTAGCGGGGACAATGAGCAGTTCTTC
TRBJ2-7	TRBV6-1	NA	TRBD1	CASSYRDRGYEQYF	TGTGCCAGCAGCTATAGGGACAGGGGCTACGAGCAGTACTTC
TRBJ2-7	TRBV30	NA	NA	CAWSPGTEQYF	TGTGCCTGGAGCCCCGGGACAGAGCAGTACTTC
TRBJ2-4	TRBV20-1	few	NA	CSARSGHRATNIQYF	TGCAGTGCTAGATCGGGACATCGGGCCACAAACATTCAGTACTTC
TRBJ2-1	TRBV6-2/TRBV6-3	NA	NA	CASSPTDNEQFF	TGTGCCAGCAGCCCAACCGATAATGAGCAGTTCTTC
TRBJ1-2	TRBV19	few	NA	CASSVSLIERFYGYTF	TGTGCCAGTAGTGTCTCCCTCATTGAACGTTTCTATGGCTACACCTTC